This TCR beta chain emerged from a study of identical twins. Notes on the study in general: A partial confounding effect on zero-insertion analyses could come from invariant MAIT and iNKT cells. Within twin pairs, the out-of-frame alpha sequences they shared showed excess low generation probability. Compared with models, monozygotic twins showed more out-of-frame TCR alpha sharing.

Template switching added a universal primer site, and cDNA bore unique molecular identifiers. From the 5' RACE reads, TCRdb called clonotypes with MiXCR, one entry per CDR3 protein. Among some 1,700,000 distinct CDR3 sequences listed, under 35% were seen once. As to this clonotype: The antigen remains undetermined.

This TCR was recovered from a newborn girl in good health. Specimen: cord blood.

CDR3 in amino acids: CSARDRALRVPQYF. DNA of the CDR3: TGCAGTGCTAGAGATAGGGCGCTACGGGTCCCCCAGTACTTC. The chain links TRBV20-1 to TRBJ2-4, with D hard to call. The length of the CDR3 is 14 residues. Trimming removed 0 bases from V and 13 bases from J, with 19 bases in between. Germline lookup yields CDR1 DFQATT and CDR2 SNEGSKA (reference sequence).